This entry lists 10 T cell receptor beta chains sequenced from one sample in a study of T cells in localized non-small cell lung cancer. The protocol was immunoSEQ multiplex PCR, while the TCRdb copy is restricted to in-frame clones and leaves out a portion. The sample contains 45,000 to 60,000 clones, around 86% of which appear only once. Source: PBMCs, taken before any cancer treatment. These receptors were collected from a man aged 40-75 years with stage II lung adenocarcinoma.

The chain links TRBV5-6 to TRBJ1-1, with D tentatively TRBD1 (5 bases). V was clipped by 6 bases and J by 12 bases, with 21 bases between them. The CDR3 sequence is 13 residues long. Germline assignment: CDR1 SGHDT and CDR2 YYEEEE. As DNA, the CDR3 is TGTGCCAGCACCCCCCTTGGGGGGGGAAAACCTTTCTTT. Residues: CASTPLGGGKPFF.

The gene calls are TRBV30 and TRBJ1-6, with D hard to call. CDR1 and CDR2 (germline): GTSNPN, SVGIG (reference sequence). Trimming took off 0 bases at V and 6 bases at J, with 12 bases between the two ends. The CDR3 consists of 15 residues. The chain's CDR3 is CAWSVPGGSNSPLHF. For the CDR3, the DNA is TGTGCCTGGAGTGTACCCGGAGGGTCTAATTCACCCCTCCACTTT.

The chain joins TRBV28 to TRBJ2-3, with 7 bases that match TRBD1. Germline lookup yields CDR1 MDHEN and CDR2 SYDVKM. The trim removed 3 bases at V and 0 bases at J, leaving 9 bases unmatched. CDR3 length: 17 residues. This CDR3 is CASSFPKRQGSTDTQYF. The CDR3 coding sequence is TGTGCCAGCAGTTTTCCTAAACGACAGGGAAGCACAGATACGCAGTATTTT.

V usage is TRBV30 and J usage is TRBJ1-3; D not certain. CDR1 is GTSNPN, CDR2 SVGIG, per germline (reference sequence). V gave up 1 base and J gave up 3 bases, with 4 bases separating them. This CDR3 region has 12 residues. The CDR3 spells CAWSEYGNTIYF. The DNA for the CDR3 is TGTGCCTGGAGTGAATATGGAAACACCATATATTTT.

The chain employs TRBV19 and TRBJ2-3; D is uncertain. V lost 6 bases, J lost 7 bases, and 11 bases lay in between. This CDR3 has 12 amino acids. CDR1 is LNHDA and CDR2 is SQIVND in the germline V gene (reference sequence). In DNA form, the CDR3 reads TGTGCCAGTAGCCGACCCGCCTATACGCAGTATTTT. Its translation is CASSRPAYTQYF. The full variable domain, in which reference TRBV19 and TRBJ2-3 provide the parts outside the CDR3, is DGGITQSPKYLFRKEGQNVTLSCEQNLNHDAMYWYRQDPGQGLRLIYYSQIVNDFQKGDIAEGYSVSREKKESFPLTVTSAQKNPTAFYLCASSRPAYTQYFGPGTRLTVL.

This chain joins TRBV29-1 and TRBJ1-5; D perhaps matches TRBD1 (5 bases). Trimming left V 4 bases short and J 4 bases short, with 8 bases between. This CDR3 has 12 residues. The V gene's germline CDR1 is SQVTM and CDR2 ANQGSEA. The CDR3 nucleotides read TGCAGCGTTGGGGGGGAGAATCAGCCCCAGCATTTT. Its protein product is CSVGGENQPQHF.

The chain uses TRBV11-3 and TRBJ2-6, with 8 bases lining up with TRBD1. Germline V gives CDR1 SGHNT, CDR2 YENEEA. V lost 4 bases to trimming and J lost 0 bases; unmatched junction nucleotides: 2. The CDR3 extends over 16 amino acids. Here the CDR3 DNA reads TGTGCCAGCAGCTCCGGACAGGGCTCTGGGGCCAACGTCCTGACTTTC. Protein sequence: CASSSGQGSGANVLTF.

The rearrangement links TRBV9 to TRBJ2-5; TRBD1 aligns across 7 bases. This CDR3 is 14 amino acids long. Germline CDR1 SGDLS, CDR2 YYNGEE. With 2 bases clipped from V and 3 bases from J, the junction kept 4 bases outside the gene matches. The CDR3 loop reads CASSVGTEKETQYF. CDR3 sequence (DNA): TGTGCCAGCAGCGTCGGGACAGAGAAAGAGACCCAGTACTTC. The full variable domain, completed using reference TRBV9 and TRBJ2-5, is DSGVTQTPKHLITATGQRVTLRCSPRSGDLSVYWYQQSLDQGLQFLIQYYNGEERAKGNILERFSAQQFPDLHSELNLSSLELGDSALYFCASSVGTEKETQYFGPGTRLLVL.

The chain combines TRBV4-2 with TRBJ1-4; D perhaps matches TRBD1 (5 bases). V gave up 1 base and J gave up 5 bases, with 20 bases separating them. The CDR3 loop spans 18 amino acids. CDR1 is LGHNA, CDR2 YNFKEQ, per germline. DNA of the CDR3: TGTGCCAGCAGCCAAGTTGCCCCCCACAGGATGGGGAATGAAAAACTGTTTTTT. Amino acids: CASSQVAPHRMGNEKLFF.

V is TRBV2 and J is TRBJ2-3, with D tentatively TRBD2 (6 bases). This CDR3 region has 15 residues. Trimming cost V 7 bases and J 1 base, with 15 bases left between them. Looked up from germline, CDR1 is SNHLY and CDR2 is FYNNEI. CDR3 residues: CASKGRGGGTDTQYF. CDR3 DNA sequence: TGTGCCAGCAAGGGGCGGGGCGGGGGCACAGATACGCAGTATTTT. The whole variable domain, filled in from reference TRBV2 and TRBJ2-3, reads EPEVTQTPSHQVTQMGQEVILRCVPISNHLYFYWYRQILGQKVEFLVSFYNNEISEKSEIFDDQFSVERPDGSNFTLKIRSTKLEDSAMYFCASKGRGGGTDTQYFGPGTRLTVL.